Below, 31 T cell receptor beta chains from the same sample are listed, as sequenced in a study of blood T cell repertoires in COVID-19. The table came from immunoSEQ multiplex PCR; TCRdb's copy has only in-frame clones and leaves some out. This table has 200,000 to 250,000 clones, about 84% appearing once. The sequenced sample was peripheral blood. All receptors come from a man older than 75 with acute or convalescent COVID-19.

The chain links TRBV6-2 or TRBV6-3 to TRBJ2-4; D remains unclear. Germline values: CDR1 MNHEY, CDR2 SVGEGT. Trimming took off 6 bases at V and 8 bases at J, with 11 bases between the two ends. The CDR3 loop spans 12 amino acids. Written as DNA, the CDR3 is TGTGCCAGCAGCCCACAGATGGACATTCAGTACTTC. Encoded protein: CASSPQMDIQYF.

The CDR3 reads CASSQGLAGAYNEQFF. The CDR3 region has the DNA TGTGCCAGCAGCCAAGGTCTAGCGGGAGCCTACAATGAGCAGTTCTTC. The chain recombines TRBV3-1 (or the pseudogene TRBV3-2) with TRBJ2-1, with 10 nucleotides matching TRBD2. CDR3 size: 16 residues. CDR1 and CDR2 from the germline V gene are LGHDT and YNNKEL (reference sequence). V shed 1 base, J shed 2 bases, and the junction held 2 bases outside the gene matches.

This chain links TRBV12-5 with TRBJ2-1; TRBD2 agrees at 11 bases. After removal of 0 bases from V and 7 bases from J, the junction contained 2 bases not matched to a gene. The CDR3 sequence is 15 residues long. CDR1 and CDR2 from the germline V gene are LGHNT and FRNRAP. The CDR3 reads CASGLVTSGSNEQFF. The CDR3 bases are TGTGCTAGTGGTTTGGTAACTAGCGGGAGTAATGAGCAGTTCTTC.

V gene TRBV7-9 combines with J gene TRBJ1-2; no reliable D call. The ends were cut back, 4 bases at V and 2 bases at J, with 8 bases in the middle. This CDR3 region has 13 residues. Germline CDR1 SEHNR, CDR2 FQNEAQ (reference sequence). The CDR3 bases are TGTGCCAGCAGCTCCGACATAAACTATGGCTACACCTTC. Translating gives CASSSDINYGYTF.

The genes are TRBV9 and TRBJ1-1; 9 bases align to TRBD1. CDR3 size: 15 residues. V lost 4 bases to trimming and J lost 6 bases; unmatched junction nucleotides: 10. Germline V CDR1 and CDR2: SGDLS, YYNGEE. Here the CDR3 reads CASSPTGGAMAEAFF. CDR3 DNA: TGTGCCAGCAGCCCCACAGGGGGCGCGATGGCTGAAGCTTTCTTT. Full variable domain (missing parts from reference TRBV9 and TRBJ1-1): DSGVTQTPKHLITATGQRVTLRCSPRSGDLSVYWYQQSLDQGLQFLIQYYNGEERAKGNILERFSAQQFPDLHSELNLSSLELGDSALYFCASSPTGGAMAEAFFGQGTRLTVV.

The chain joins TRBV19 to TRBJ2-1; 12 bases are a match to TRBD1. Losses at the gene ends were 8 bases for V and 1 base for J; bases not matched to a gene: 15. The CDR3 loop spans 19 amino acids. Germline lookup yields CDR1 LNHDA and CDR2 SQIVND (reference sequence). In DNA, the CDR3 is TGTGCCAGTTCACGCCCGGGACAGGGGGCGTCGAAATCCTACAATGAGCAGTTCTTC. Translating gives CASSRPGQGASKSYNEQFF.

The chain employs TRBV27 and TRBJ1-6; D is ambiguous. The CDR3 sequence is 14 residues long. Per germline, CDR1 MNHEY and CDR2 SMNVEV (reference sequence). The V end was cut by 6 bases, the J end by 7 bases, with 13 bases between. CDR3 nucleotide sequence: TGTGCCAGCAGGAGGGTCGGAGTAAATTCACCCCTCCACTTT. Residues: CASRRVGVNSPLHF.

CDR3 nucleotide sequence: TGTGCCACCAGCAGACCTGAAGACATGCAGTTTTTT. It yields the protein CATSRPEDMQFF. The chain links TRBV15 to TRBJ1-4, with no clear D. The CDR3 sequence is 12 residues long. Trimming stripped 2 bases from V and 16 bases from J, with 14 bases between. CDR1 is LNHNV, CDR2 YYDKDF, per germline (reference sequence). The entire variable domain, with the rest obtained from reference TRBV15 and TRBJ1-4, is as follows: DAMVIQNPRYQVTQFGKPVTLSCSQTLNHNVMYWYQQKSSQAPKLLFHYYDKDFNNEADTPDNFQSRRPNTSFCFLDIRSPGLGDTAMYLCATSRPEDMQFFGSGTQLSVL.

The DNA of the CDR3 is TGTGCCAGCAGCCACAGGAACCCCTGCTCCTACGAGCAGTACTTC. Amino acid sequence: CASSHRNPCSYEQYF. The rearrangement links TRBV3-1 (or the pseudogene TRBV3-2) to TRBJ2-7, with D hard to call. V was trimmed by 3 bases and J by 0 bases, leaving 12 bases between them. The CDR3 is 15 residues long. Germline CDR1 and CDR2: LGHDT and YNNKEL (reference sequence).

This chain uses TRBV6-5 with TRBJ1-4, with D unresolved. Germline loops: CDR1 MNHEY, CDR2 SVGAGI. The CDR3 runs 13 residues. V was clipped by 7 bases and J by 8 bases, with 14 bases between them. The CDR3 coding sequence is TGTGCCAGCACCTGGAGGGTCGGCGAAAAACTGTTTTTT. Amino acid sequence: CASTWRVGEKLFF.

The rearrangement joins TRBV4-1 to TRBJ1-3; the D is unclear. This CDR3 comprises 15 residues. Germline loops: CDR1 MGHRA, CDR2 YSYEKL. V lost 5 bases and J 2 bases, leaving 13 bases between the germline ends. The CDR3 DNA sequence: TGCGCCAGCAGCTTAGGCCGGGGAGCTGGAAACACCATATATTTT. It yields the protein CASSLGRGAGNTIYF.

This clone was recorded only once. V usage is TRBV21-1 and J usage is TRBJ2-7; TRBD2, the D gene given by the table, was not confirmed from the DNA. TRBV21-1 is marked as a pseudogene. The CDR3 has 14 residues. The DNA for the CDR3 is TGTGCCAGCCCCTCCCATTCGCGGGGTTTCGAGCAGTACTTC. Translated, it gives CASPSHSRGFEQYF.

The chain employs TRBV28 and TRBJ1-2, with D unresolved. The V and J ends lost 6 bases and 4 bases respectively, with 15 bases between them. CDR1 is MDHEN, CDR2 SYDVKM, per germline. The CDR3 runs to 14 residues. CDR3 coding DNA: TGTGCCAGCAGCGACCAACGGGGTCTCTATGGCTACACCTTC. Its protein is CASSDQRGLYGYTF.

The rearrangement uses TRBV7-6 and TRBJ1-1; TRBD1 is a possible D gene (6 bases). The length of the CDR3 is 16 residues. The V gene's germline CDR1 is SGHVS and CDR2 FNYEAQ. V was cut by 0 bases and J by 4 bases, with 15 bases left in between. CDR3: CASSLALQGRSTEAFF. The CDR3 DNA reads TGTGCCAGCAGCTTAGCGCTACAGGGAAGGTCCACTGAAGCTTTCTTT.

CDR3 nucleotide sequence: TGTGCCAGCAGCCTAGGACAGGACACTGAAGCTTTCTTT. It codes for CASSLGQDTEAFF. This chain uses TRBV2 with TRBJ1-1, with TRBD1 matching over 7 bases. The CDR3 runs 13 residues. Trimming removed 6 bases from V and 3 bases from J; junction bases left unmatched: 4. Germline CDR1 SNHLY, CDR2 FYNNEI.

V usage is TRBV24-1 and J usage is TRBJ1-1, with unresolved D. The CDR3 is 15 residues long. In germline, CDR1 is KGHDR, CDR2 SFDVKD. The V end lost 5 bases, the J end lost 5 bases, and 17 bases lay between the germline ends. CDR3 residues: CATSAHDRGGTEAFF. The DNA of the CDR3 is TGTGCCACCAGTGCCCATGACCGAGGCGGGACTGAAGCTTTCTTT.

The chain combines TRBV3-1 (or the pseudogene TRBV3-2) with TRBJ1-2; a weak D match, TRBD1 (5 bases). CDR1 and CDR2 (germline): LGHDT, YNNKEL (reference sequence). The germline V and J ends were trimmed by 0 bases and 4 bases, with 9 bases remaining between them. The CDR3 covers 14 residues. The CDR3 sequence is CASSQEGRAYGYTF. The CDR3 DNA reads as TGTGCCAGCAGCCAAGAGGGCAGGGCCTATGGCTACACCTTC.

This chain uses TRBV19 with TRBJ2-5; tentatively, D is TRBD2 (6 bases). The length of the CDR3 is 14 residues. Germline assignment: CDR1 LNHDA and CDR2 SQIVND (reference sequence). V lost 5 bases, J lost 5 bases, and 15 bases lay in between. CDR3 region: CASSAGGTGETQYF. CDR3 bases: TGTGCCAGTAGTGCCGGGGGAACCGGGGAGACCCAGTACTTC.

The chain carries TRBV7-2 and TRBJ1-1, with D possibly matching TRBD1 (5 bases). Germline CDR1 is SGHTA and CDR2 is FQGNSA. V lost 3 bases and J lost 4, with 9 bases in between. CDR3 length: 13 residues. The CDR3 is CASSFREATEAFF. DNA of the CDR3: TGTGCCAGCAGCTTCAGGGAGGCCACTGAAGCTTTCTTT.

CDR3 residues: CASSQDPGQETQYF. For the CDR3, the DNA is TGCGCCAGCAGCCAAGATCCGGGGCAAGAGACCCAGTACTTC. The rearrangement joins TRBV4-1 to TRBJ2-5, with TRBD2 as a possible D gene (5 bases). Germline V gives CDR1 MGHRA, CDR2 YSYEKL. This CDR3 spans 14 amino acids. The germline V and J ends were trimmed by 0 bases and 2 bases, with 7 bases remaining between them.

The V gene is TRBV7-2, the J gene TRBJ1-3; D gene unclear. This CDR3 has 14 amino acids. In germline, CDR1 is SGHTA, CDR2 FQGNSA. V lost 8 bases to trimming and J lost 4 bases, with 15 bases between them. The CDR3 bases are TGTGCCAGCCGTCCCGCGGGGTACGGAAACACCATATATTTT. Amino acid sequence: CASRPAGYGNTIYF.

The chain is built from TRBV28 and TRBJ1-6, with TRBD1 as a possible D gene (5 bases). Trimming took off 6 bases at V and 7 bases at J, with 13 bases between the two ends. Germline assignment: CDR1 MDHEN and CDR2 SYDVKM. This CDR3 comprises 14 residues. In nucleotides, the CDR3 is TGTGCCAGCAGCCCTGACAGACTCAATTCACCCCTCCACTTT. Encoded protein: CASSPDRLNSPLHF.

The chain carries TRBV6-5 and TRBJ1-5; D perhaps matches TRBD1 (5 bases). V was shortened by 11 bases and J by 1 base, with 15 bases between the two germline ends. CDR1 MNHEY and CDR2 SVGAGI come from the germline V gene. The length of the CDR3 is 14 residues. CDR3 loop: CAAGEGGSNQPQHF. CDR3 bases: TGTGCCGCGGGGGAGGGTGGGAGCAATCAGCCCCAGCATTTT.

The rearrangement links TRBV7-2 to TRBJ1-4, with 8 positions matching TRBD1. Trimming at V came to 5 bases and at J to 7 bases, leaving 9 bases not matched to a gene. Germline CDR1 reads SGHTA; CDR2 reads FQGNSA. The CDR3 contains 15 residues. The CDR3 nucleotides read TGTGCCAGCAGCGGCCGACAGGGGCACACTGAAAAACTGTTTTTT. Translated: CASSGRQGHTEKLFF.

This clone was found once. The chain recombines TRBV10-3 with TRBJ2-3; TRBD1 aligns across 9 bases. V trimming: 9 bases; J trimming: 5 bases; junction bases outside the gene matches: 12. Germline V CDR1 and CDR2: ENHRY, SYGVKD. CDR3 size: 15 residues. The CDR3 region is CAIRGTTGGRDTQYF. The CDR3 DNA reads TGTGCCATACGGGGGACGACAGGGGGGAGAGATACGCAGTATTTT.

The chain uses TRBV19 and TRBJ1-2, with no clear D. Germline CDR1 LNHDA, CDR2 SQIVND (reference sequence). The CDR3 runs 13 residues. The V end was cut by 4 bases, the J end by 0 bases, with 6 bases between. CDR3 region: CASSRYTNYGYTF. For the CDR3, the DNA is TGTGCCAGTAGTAGGTACACTAACTATGGCTACACCTTC.

The CDR3 nucleotides are TGTGCCAGCAGCCAGGTGCTAGCGGGGGTCAATGAGCAGTTCTTC. Its protein product is CASSQVLAGVNEQFF. The V and J genes are TRBV3-1 (or the pseudogene TRBV3-2) and TRBJ2-1; 10 bases map to TRBD2. Germline V lookup: CDR1 LGHDT, CDR2 YNNKEL (reference sequence). V dropped 3 bases and J dropped 6; count of bases not matched to a gene: 5. This CDR3 is built from 15 residues.

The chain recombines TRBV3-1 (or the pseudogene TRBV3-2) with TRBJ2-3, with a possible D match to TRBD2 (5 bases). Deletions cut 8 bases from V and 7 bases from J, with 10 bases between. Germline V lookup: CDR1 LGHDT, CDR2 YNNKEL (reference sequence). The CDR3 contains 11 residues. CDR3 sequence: CASQDSNTQYF. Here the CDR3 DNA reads TGTGCCAGCCAGGACTCCAATACGCAGTATTTT.

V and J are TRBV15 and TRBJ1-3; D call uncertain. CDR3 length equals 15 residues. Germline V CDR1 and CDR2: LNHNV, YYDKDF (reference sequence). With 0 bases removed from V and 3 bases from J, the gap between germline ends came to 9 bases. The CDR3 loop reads CATSRDLTGGNTIYF. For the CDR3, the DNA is TGTGCCACCAGCAGAGATCTCACGGGTGGAAACACCATATATTTT.

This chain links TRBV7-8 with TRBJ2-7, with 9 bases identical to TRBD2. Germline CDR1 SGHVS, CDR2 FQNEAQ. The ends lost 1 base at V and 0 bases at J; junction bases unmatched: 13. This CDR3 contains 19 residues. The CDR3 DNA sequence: TGTGCCAGCAGCTTAGTCGGGGTTAGCGGGGGCCCCTTCTCCTACGAGCAGTACTTC. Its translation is CASSLVGVSGGPFSYEQYF. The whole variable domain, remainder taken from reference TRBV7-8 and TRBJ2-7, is GAGVSQSPRYKVAKRGQDVALRCDPISGHVSLFWYQQALGQGPEFLTYFQNEAQLDKSGLPSDRFFAERPEGSVSTLKIQRTQQEDSAVYLCASSLVGVSGGPFSYEQYFGPGTRLTVT.

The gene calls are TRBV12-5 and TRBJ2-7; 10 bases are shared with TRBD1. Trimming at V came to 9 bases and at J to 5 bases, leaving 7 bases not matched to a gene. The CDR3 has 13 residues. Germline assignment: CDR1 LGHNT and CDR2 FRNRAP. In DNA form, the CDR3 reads TGTGCTAGCCGGGGGGACAGGGGAAACGAGCAGTACTTC. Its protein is CASRGDRGNEQYF.